This T cell receptor (beta chain) comes out of a study of cytomegalovirus exposure and HLA in healthy donors. Study-level points and caveats: Most TCR beta V segments were productive about 87% or about 30% of the time in an earlier analysis. Trimming of TCR beta V- and J-genes showed a link, identified in a later analysis, to a missense DCLRE1C variant. Cytomegalovirus status, reportedly, was diagnosed with high specificity and sensitivity by the classifier. The study had only CMV serostatus as immune exposure information.

The PCR used 60 Vbeta and 13 Jbeta primers. The protocol was immunoSEQ multiplex PCR, while the TCRdb copy is restricted to in-frame clones and leaves out a portion. The sample lists 45,000 to 60,000 clones, approximately 72% occurring once. The CDR3 totals 9 residues. V was trimmed by 7 bases and J by 6 bases, leaving 6 bases between them. The germline V gene has CDR1 SQVTM and CDR2 ANQGSEA. As regards this clone: Its specificity is not known.

The chain links TRBV29-1 to TRBJ1-2; no firm D call. The sequenced sample consisted of PBMCs. This receptor was identified in a woman in her 50s in good health and CMV-seronegative. CDR3 bases: TGCAGCGCCGGGGATGGCTACACCTTC. Its protein product is CSAGDGYTF.